This is a list of T cell receptor beta chains from one sample in a study of cytomegalovirus exposure and HLA in healthy donors. This table comes from immunoSEQ multiplex PCR, and its TCRdb copy is limited to in-frame clones, with some not included. The data show 60,000 to 70,000 clones, with roughly 70% seen just once and about 23% held by the top ten. Material: PBMCs. The receptors here all came from a man aged 50 to 60 in good health and CMV-seropositive. The CDR3 runs from the conserved cysteine through the conserved F or W. A D gene is named only where the DNA matches it firmly. The size field is filled for only some rows; it gives once, few, many or a size class.

J gene: TRBJ1-2; D gene: NA; clone size: NA; V gene: TRBV9; CDR3 DNA: TGTGCCAGCAGCGGGGACCGGGACACTAACTATGGCTACACCTTC; CDR3 protein: CASSGDRDTNYGYTF
J gene: TRBJ1-1; D gene: NA; clone size: NA; V gene: TRBV29-1; CDR3 DNA: TGCAGCGGCGGAGAGAACACTGAAGCTTTCTTT; CDR3 protein: CSGGENTEAFF
J gene: TRBJ1-3; D gene: TRBD1; clone size: NA; V gene: TRBV11-2; CDR3 DNA: TGTGCCAGCAGCTTAGCGGGGGACAGTGGCCACACCATATATTTT; CDR3 protein: CASSLAGDSGHTIYF
J gene: TRBJ2-5; D gene: NA; clone size: NA; V gene: TRBV9; CDR3 DNA: TGTGCCAGCACAGGGGAGGGGGGTAAAGAGACCCAGTACTTC; CDR3 protein: CASTGEGGKETQYF
J gene: TRBJ2-7; D gene: TRBD2; clone size: few; V gene: TRBV4-3; CDR3 DNA: TGCGCCAGCAGCCAAGATGCTAGCGGGGGTTTTAGCTCCTACGAGCAGTACTTC; CDR3 protein: CASSQDASGGFSSYEQYF
J gene: TRBJ2-6; D gene: TRBD1; clone size: NA; V gene: TRBV25-1; CDR3 DNA: TGTGCCAGCAGCGCTAGGGACAGGGTAGTGTCTGGGGCCAACGTCCTGACTTTC; CDR3 protein: CASSARDRVVSGANVLTF
J gene: TRBJ1-2; D gene: TRBD1; clone size: NA; V gene: TRBV6-5; CDR3 DNA: TGTGCCAGCAGTCCCGGGACAGGGGGTGGCTACACCTTC; CDR3 protein: CASSPGTGGGYTF
J gene: TRBJ1-5; D gene: TRBD1; clone size: NA; V gene: TRBV19; CDR3 DNA: TGTGCCAGTAAATACGGACAGGGGAAACAGCCCCAGCATTTT; CDR3 protein: CASKYGQGKQPQHF
J gene: TRBJ2-2; D gene: NA; clone size: NA; V gene: TRBV6-5; CDR3 DNA: TGTGCCAGCAGTTACCAGATACAGAGCACCGGGGAGCTGTTTTTT; CDR3 protein: CASSYQIQSTGELFF
J gene: TRBJ1-1; D gene: NA; clone size: NA; V gene: TRBV20-1; CDR3 DNA: TGCAGTGCTAGTGCGCAAAAAGCTTTCTTT; CDR3 protein: CSASAQKAFF
J gene: TRBJ2-1; D gene: TRBD2; clone size: NA; V gene: TRBV5-1; CDR3 DNA: TGCGCCAGCAGCTTAGAACTAGCGGGATCCTACAATGAGCAGTTCTTC; CDR3 protein: CASSLELAGSYNEQFF
J gene: TRBJ2-3; D gene: TRBD2; clone size: NA; V gene: TRBV5-1; CDR3 DNA: TGCGCCAGCAGCTTCGGGGGAGGGACAGATACGCAGTATTTT; CDR3 protein: CASSFGGGTDTQYF
J gene: TRBJ2-3; D gene: NA; clone size: NA; V gene: TRBV14; CDR3 DNA: TGTGCCAGCAGCCAAGATGACTACCTGCGCACAGATACGCAGTATTTT; CDR3 protein: CASSQDDYLRTDTQYF
J gene: TRBJ1-2; D gene: NA; clone size: NA; V gene: TRBV25-1; CDR3 DNA: TGTGCCAGCAGTGATTCTGGACCCCCGAGCGGCTATGGCTACACCTTC; CDR3 protein: CASSDSGPPSGYGYTF
J gene: TRBJ2-7; D gene: NA; clone size: NA; V gene: TRBV28; CDR3 DNA: TGTGCCAGCAGAGGGACAGAGCAGTACTTC; CDR3 protein: CASRGTEQYF
J gene: TRBJ2-1; D gene: TRBD2; clone size: NA; V gene: TRBV30; CDR3 DNA: TGTGCCTTAGCGGGAGGAACCTACAATGAGCAGTTCTTC; CDR3 protein: CALAGGTYNEQFF
J gene: TRBJ2-1; D gene: TRBD2; clone size: NA; V gene: TRBV5-1; CDR3 DNA: TGCGCCAGCAGCTCCACCGGTCTAGCGGCCTATGAGCAGTTCTTC; CDR3 protein: CASSSTGLAAYEQFF
J gene: TRBJ2-5; D gene: TRBD1; clone size: NA; V gene: TRBV10-2; CDR3 DNA: TGCGCCAGCAGAGACAGGGGTCGAGAGACCCAGTACTTC; CDR3 protein: CASRDRGRETQYF
J gene: TRBJ2-7; D gene: NA; clone size: NA; V gene: TRBV30; CDR3 DNA: TGTGCCTGGAGTCCCGGGGGTCCCCCCTACGAGCAGTACTTC; CDR3 protein: CAWSPGGPPYEQYF
J gene: TRBJ1-2; D gene: TRBD1; clone size: few; V gene: TRBV6-5; CDR3 DNA: TGTGCCAGCACCCCGGGACAGGGGGCAGCTGGCTACACCTTC; CDR3 protein: CASTPGQGAAGYTF
J gene: TRBJ2-7; D gene: TRBD1; clone size: NA; V gene: TRBV6-5; CDR3 DNA: TGTGCCAGCAGCCCGGGACAGGGGAAATACGAGCAGTACTTC; CDR3 protein: CASSPGQGKYEQYF
J gene: TRBJ1-2; D gene: TRBD1; clone size: NA; V gene: TRBV25-1; CDR3 DNA: TGTGCCAGCACCCCCGGGACAGGCTATGGCTACACCTTC; CDR3 protein: CASTPGTGYGYTF
J gene: TRBJ1-2; D gene: NA; clone size: NA; V gene: TRBV5-1; CDR3 DNA: TGCGCCAGCAGCTTGGGCGGAGGGGTGCACTATGGCTACACCTTC; CDR3 protein: CASSLGGGVHYGYTF
J gene: TRBJ1-1; D gene: NA; clone size: NA; V gene: TRBV28; CDR3 DNA: TGTGCCAGCAGCTTGGGCCGTGAAGCTTTCTTT; CDR3 protein: CASSLGREAFF
J gene: TRBJ2-2; D gene: NA; clone size: NA; V gene: TRBV25-1; CDR3 DNA: TGTGCCAGCAGTGATCTCGTGCGGAACACCGGGGAGCTGTTTTTT; CDR3 protein: CASSDLVRNTGELFF
J gene: TRBJ2-6; D gene: NA; clone size: NA; V gene: TRBV15; CDR3 DNA: TGTGCCACCGCGAGTTCAGCCAACGTCCTGACTTTC; CDR3 protein: CATASSANVLTF
J gene: TRBJ2-5; D gene: TRBD2; clone size: NA; V gene: TRBV5-1; CDR3 DNA: TGCGCCAGCAGCTTGGCCCCGATCCGGCTAGCGGGAGTTGGAGCCCAAGAGACCCAGTACTTC; CDR3 protein: CASSLAPIRLAGVGAQETQYF
J gene: TRBJ2-5; D gene: NA; clone size: once; V gene: TRBV4-2; CDR3 DNA: TGTGCCAGCAGCCAAGTGACGGACTCCAAGACCCAGTACTTC; CDR3 protein: CASSQVTDSKTQYF
J gene: TRBJ2-1; D gene: TRBD2; clone size: NA; V gene: TRBV11-2; CDR3 DNA: TGTGCCAGCAGCCCTGGGACTAGCGGTTACAATGAGCAGTTCTTC; CDR3 protein: CASSPGTSGYNEQFF
J gene: TRBJ2-1; D gene: TRBD2; clone size: NA; V gene: TRBV10-1; CDR3 DNA: TGCGCCGGCGGGACTAGCGGGACAATGGGGGAGCAGTTCTTC; CDR3 protein: CAGGTSGTMGEQFF
J gene: TRBJ2-2; D gene: NA; clone size: few; V gene: TRBV6-1; CDR3 DNA: TGTGCCAGCAAAACAAACAGCACCGGGGAGCTGTTTTTT; CDR3 protein: CASKTNSTGELFF